The 31 T cell receptor beta chains in this list originate from one sample, sequenced in a study of PD-1 blockade in mismatch repair-deficient tumors. The method was immunoSEQ multiplex PCR; TCRdb's version includes in-frame clones alone and lacks a portion of them. The sample shows more than 50,000 clones, around 88% of them seen only once. Sample: peripheral blood, taken 52 weeks after starting pembrolizumab. The source of these receptors is an adult with mismatch repair-deficient cancer.

The chain uses TRBV4-1 and TRBJ2-3, with TRBD1 matching 7 bases. Per germline, CDR1 MGHRA and CDR2 YSYEKL. The ends lost 3 bases at V and 0 bases at J; junction bases unmatched: 9. The CDR3 consists of 17 residues. CDR3 amino acids: CASSQKHRGPSTDTQYF. The CDR3 DNA follows: TGCGCCAGCAGCCAGAAACACAGGGGACCAAGCACAGATACGCAGTATTTT.

The chain combines TRBV29-1 with TRBJ2-5; 8 bases line up with TRBD2. J gave up 5 bases and V 0 bases, and 11 bases lay outside the gene matches. The CDR3 runs to 16 residues. Germline V gene data show CDR1 as SQVTM and CDR2 as ANQGSEA. CDR3 sequence reads: CSVEERGGLSWETQYF. In DNA form, the CDR3 reads TGCAGCGTTGAAGAGCGCGGGGGGCTGTCTTGGGAGACCCAGTACTTC.

The gene calls are TRBV14 and TRBJ2-7; 14 bases are shared with TRBD2. The J segment lost 4 bases and the V segment lost 1 base, leaving 3 bases of the junction unmatched. The CDR3 totals 16 residues. Germline V gene lookup returns CDR1 SGHDN and CDR2 FVKESK. CDR3 in amino acids: CASSQATSGREYEQYF. CDR3 DNA sequence: TGTGCCAGCAGCCAAGCGACTAGCGGGAGGGAATACGAGCAGTACTTC.

CDR3 nucleotide sequence: TGTGTCAGAAGCTTAGCTACGGGACAGGGGACAATAGCTAACTATGGCTACACCTTC. This gives the protein CVRSLATGQGTIANYGYTF. The rearrangement joins TRBV7-5 to TRBJ1-2; the table's TRBD1 call for D was not verified on the DNA. TRBV7-5 is flagged as a pseudogene. CDR3 length: 19 amino acids.

The chain joins TRBV4-2 to TRBJ1-1; possible D gene TRBD1, 5 bases. The length of the CDR3 is 13 residues. Germline V CDR1 and CDR2: LGHNA, YNFKEQ. V shed 5 bases and J shed 7 bases, with 14 bases lying between them. CDR3 sequence reads: CASSLGEQGEAFF. CDR3 bases: TGTGCCAGCAGCTTGGGGGAGCAGGGTGAAGCTTTCTTT.

The chain carries TRBV6-5 and TRBJ2-1; TRBD2 agrees at 9 bases. Germline V CDR1 and CDR2: MNHEY, SVGAGI. V trimming: 2 bases; J trimming: 6 bases; junction bases outside the gene matches: 8. This CDR3 region has 16 residues. In DNA, the CDR3 is TGTGCCAGCAGTTACGGGGCGGGAGGGCCTGCCAATGAGCAGTTCTTC. Residues: CASSYGAGGPANEQFF.

The rearrangement links TRBV10-3 to TRBJ2-3, with 7 bases aligning to TRBD2. Germline V lookup: CDR1 ENHRY, CDR2 SYGVKD. Trimming cost V 7 bases and J 6 bases; bases outside gene matches: 7. The CDR3 totals 13 residues. DNA for the CDR3: TGTGCCATCATGGCGGGAGATAGGGATACGCAGTATTTT. Its translation: CAIMAGDRDTQYF.

The chain combines TRBV21-1 with TRBJ2-7; the D call of TRBD2 is as the table states it, not checked on the DNA. TRBV21-1 is noted as a pseudogene. There are 14 residues in the CDR3. The CDR3: CASSEVAGLYEQYF. The CDR3 DNA reads TGTGCCAGCAGCGAAGTGGCGGGACTCTACGAGCAGTACTTC.

The chain uses TRBV6-4 and TRBJ2-2, with D possibly matching TRBD2 (5 bases). The V gene lost 6 bases and the J gene lost 4 bases, with 15 bases spanning the gap. Germline assignment: CDR1 MRHNA and CDR2 SNTAGT. The CDR3 has 15 amino acids. CDR3 sequence reads: CASRRDEMSTGELFF. CDR3 coding DNA: TGTGCCAGCAGGAGGGATGAGATGAGCACCGGGGAGCTGTTTTTT.

This chain joins TRBV29-1 and TRBJ2-5, with D possibly TRBD2 on 5 matching bases. The CDR3 loop spans 14 amino acids. V shed 2 bases and J shed 2 bases, with 12 bases lying between them. CDR1 SQVTM and CDR2 ANQGSEA come from the germline V gene. The DNA of the CDR3 is TGCAGCGTTGAACTCCGCGGGTTACAAGAGACCCAGTACTTC. It yields the protein CSVELRGLQETQYF.

This clone was observed once. The chain carries TRBV4-1 and TRBJ2-7; D gene uncertain. V was pared by 2 bases and J by 2 bases, with 13 bases between. This CDR3 is built from 15 residues. Germline lookup yields CDR1 MGHRA and CDR2 YSYEKL. CDR3 DNA sequence: TGCGCCAGCAGCCAAATTCTGGAGATAACCTACGAGCAGTACTTC. Its translation: CASSQILEITYEQYF.

The V call is TRBV10-1, the J call TRBJ2-3; 9 nucleotides agree with TRBD1. The CDR3 extends over 13 amino acids. Germline assignment: CDR1 WNHNN and CDR2 SYGVQD (reference sequence). V lost 10 bases and J lost 2; bases outside the gene matches: 4. The CDR3 reads CATGTGHTDTQYF. DNA for the CDR3: TGCGCCACCGGGACAGGGCACACAGATACGCAGTATTTT.

The rearrangement uses TRBV28 and TRBJ1-5; D is possibly TRBD1 (6 bases). Germline CDR1 MDHEN, CDR2 SYDVKM. The CDR3 is 15 amino acids. Trimming left V 6 bases short and J 2 bases short, with 14 bases between. The CDR3 DNA reads as TGTGCCAGCAGCACCGAAGGGGGGGGCAATCAGCCCCAGCATTTT. As protein: CASSTEGGGNQPQHF.

This rearrangement joins TRBV4-1 to TRBJ2-3; a weak D match, TRBD2 (6 bases). Per germline, CDR1 MGHRA and CDR2 YSYEKL. The CDR3 contains 15 residues. V was trimmed by 4 bases and J by 2 bases, leaving 13 bases between them. The DNA of the CDR3 is TGCGCCAGCAGCCCGGAGGGTTCCTCCACAGATACGCAGTATTTT. Translated, it gives CASSPEGSSTDTQYF.

Only one count was recorded for this clone. The V gene is TRBV7-6, the J gene TRBJ2-5, with TRBD2 matching 7 bases. CDR1 and CDR2 from the germline V gene are SGHVS and FNYEAQ. The CDR3 consists of 16 residues. The V segment lost 1 base and the J segment 5 bases; nucleotides outside the gene matches: 10. The CDR3 DNA is TGTGCCAGCAGCTTAGTGAGCCGATCGGGGGGTGAGACCCAGTACTTC. Protein: CASSLVSRSGGETQYF.

CDR3 coding DNA: TGTGCCAGCAGCTCCCCGTTGGACAGGGCCTACGAGCAGTACTTC. It specifies CASSSPLDRAYEQYF. The chain joins TRBV7-9 to TRBJ2-7; 8 bases fit TRBD1. V shed 4 bases, J shed 2 bases, and the junction held 7 bases outside the gene matches. The CDR3 consists of 15 residues. Germline CDR1 and CDR2: SEHNR and FQNEAQ (reference sequence). The entire variable domain, with the rest obtained from reference TRBV7-9 and TRBJ2-7, is as follows: DTGVSQNPRHKITKRGQNVTFRCDPISEHNRLYWYRQTLGQGPEFLTYFQNEAQLEKSRLLSDRFSAERPKGSFSTLEIQRTEQGDSAMYLCASSSPLDRAYEQYFGPGTRLTVT.

The V and J genes are TRBV27 and TRBJ2-1; no definite D call. Between the trimmed V and J ends, which lost 6 bases and 8 bases, there was a span of 14 bases. This CDR3 is built from 13 residues. The germline gives CDR1 MNHEY, CDR2 SMNVEV (reference sequence). The CDR3 is CASSRYSMDEQFF. CDR3 in DNA: TGTGCCAGCAGCCGTTATTCTATGGATGAGCAGTTCTTC.

J is TRBJ2-3 and V is TRBV7-9; possible D gene TRBD1, 5 bases. Germline V lookup: CDR1 SEHNR, CDR2 FQNEAQ (reference sequence). Trimming shortened V by 6 bases and J by 2 bases, and 12 bases separated the two germline ends. The CDR3 spans 14 residues. In nucleotides, the CDR3 is TGTGCCAGCAGTCTCTTCAGGGACACAGATACGCAGTATTTT. Translation gives CASSLFRDTDTQYF.

The genes are TRBV2 and TRBJ2-7; D could derive from TRBD1 or TRBD2 (5 bases each). Germline V lookup: CDR1 SNHLY, CDR2 FYNNEI. V lost 4 bases, J lost 5 bases, and 15 bases lay in between. The CDR3 runs to 14 residues. The chain's CDR3 is CASSVEGPGDEQYF. The CDR3 DNA follows: TGTGCCAGCAGTGTCGAGGGGCCTGGGGACGAGCAGTACTTC.

The V gene is TRBV6-5, the J gene TRBJ2-7; 9 bases match TRBD1. V shed 0 bases, J shed 6 bases, and the junction held 3 bases outside the gene matches. Germline assignment: CDR1 MNHEY and CDR2 SVGAGI. The CDR3 is made up of 14 amino acids. In DNA form, the CDR3 reads TGTGCCAGCAGTTACTCGAGGACAGGGGTCGAGCAGTACTTC. This codes for CASSYSRTGVEQYF.

The chain employs TRBV12-5 and TRBJ2-1, with 10 bases fitting TRBD2. CDR1 and CDR2 from the germline V gene are LGHNT and FRNRAP. The ends lost 5 bases at V and 4 bases at J; junction bases unmatched: 8. This CDR3 comprises 16 residues. The CDR3 protein is CASGPHSGRPYNEQFF. CDR3 coding DNA: TGTGCTAGTGGTCCACATAGCGGGAGGCCTTACAATGAGCAGTTCTTC.

The chain uses TRBV6-1 and TRBJ2-3, with 7 bases that match TRBD1. The length of the CDR3 is 17 residues. The V and J ends lost 4 bases and 0 bases, in that order; junction bases with no gene match: 10. CDR1 and CDR2 (germline): MNHNS, SASEGT. The CDR3 loop reads CASSGATGTASTDTQYF. The CDR3 DNA reads as TGTGCCAGCAGTGGAGCAACCGGGACAGCTAGCACAGATACGCAGTATTTT.

A single count supports this clone. The chain joins TRBV7-9 to TRBJ2-1, with 8 bases lining up with TRBD1. V gave up 0 bases and J gave up 5 bases; unmatched junction bases: 3. Looked up from germline, CDR1 is SEHNR and CDR2 is FQNEAQ (reference sequence). This CDR3 has 15 amino acids. This CDR3 is CASSLAQGVHNEQFF. CDR3 sequence (DNA): TGTGCCAGCAGCTTAGCACAGGGGGTCCACAATGAGCAGTTCTTC.

The V and J genes are TRBV7-2 and TRBJ2-2; a weak D match, TRBD1 (5 bases). The V and J ends lost 5 bases and 9 bases respectively, with 25 bases between them. Germline CDR1 reads SGHTA; CDR2 reads FQGNSA. This CDR3 has 17 residues. In DNA, the CDR3 is TGTGCCAGCAGCGTAGTCCGGCTAGTTGGGGCCAACAGGGAGCTGTTTTTT. Amino acid sequence: CASSVVRLVGANRELFF.

The gene calls are TRBV25-1 and TRBJ2-7, with no clear D. CDR1 and CDR2 (germline): MGHDK, SYGVNS. The CDR3 has 13 residues. The ends were cut back, 2 bases at V and 3 bases at J, with 8 bases in the middle. The CDR3 nucleotides read TGTGCCAGCAGTGAACAGGAAGACTACGAGCAGTACTTC. It encodes CASSEQEDYEQYF.

This chain joins TRBV27 and TRBJ2-5; D is undetermined. This CDR3 has 12 amino acids. V was trimmed by 8 bases and J by 2 bases, leaving 9 bases between them. Germline CDR1 MNHEY, CDR2 SMNVEV (reference sequence). CDR3 region: CASGKKQETQYF. CDR3 DNA: TGTGCCAGCGGGAAAAAACAAGAGACCCAGTACTTC.

The chain employs TRBV5-1 and TRBJ2-1; 11 positions match TRBD2. Germline V gene lookup returns CDR1 SGHRS and CDR2 YFSETQ. This CDR3 has 18 residues. V lost 2 bases, J lost 5 bases, and 12 bases stayed unmatched. As DNA, the CDR3 is TGCGCCAGCAGCTTAAGTTCCGGGACTAGCGGAAGGAACAATGAGCAGTTCTTC. Residues: CASSLSSGTSGRNNEQFF.

This clone occurred once. Other DNA variants within this sample encode the same CDR3. The J gene is TRBJ1-5, the V gene TRBV27, with D perhaps TRBD1 (5 bases). The V and J ends lost 5 bases and 7 bases respectively, with 12 bases between them. CDR1 MNHEY and CDR2 SMNVEV come from the germline V gene (reference sequence). The CDR3 is made up of 13 amino acids. The CDR3 sequence is CASSLGTGQPQHF. The CDR3, as DNA: TGTGCCAGCAGTCTAGGGACGGGGCAGCCCCAGCATTTT.

This clone showed up just once. In DNA form, the CDR3 reads TGTGCCAGCAGGCCGTCGAGGGGGTTTAAGGCCGGGGAGCTGTTTTTT. Translating it yields CASRPSRGFKAGELFF. J is TRBJ2-2 and V is TRBV27, with D tentatively TRBD1 (6 bases). Trimming cost V 6 bases and J 6 bases, with 20 bases left between them. The CDR3 totals 16 residues. Germline V gene data show CDR1 as MNHEY and CDR2 as SMNVEV (reference sequence).

This rearrangement joins TRBV9 to TRBJ1-1; a possible D gene is TRBD1 (6 bases). Per the germline V gene, CDR1 is SGDLS and CDR2 is YYNGEE. Trimming took off 6 bases at V and 0 bases at J, with 12 bases between the two ends. The length of the CDR3 is 14 residues. For the CDR3, the DNA is TGTGCCAGCACCCCAGGGGAAATGAACACTGAAGCTTTCTTT. It translates to CASTPGEMNTEAFF.

CDR3 DNA sequence: TGTGCCAGCAGCCCCCCCCAGGGGCAGGGGGGGTCGGAGACCCAGTACTTC. Translated: CASSPPQGQGGSETQYF. The chain recombines TRBV11-3 with TRBJ2-5; D could derive from TRBD1 or TRBD2 (7 bases each). The germline V gene encodes CDR1 SGHNT and CDR2 YENEEA. V lost 5 bases and J 5 bases, leaving 24 bases between the germline ends. The CDR3 runs to 17 residues.